Listed below are T cell receptor beta chains from one sample, sequenced in a study of T cells after yellow fever vaccination. In TCRdb, the 5' RACE reads were re-called with MiXCR into one record per CDR3 protein. The sample comprises more than 300,000 distinct CDR3 sequences, approximately 11% of which are singletons, and approximately 3% rests with the top ten. The specimen was CD4+ T cells sorted from PBMCs, collected 45 days after the yellow fever booster vaccination. These receptors originate from a man aged 18 to 29 who received the YFV17D yellow fever vaccine. Both conserved end residues are trimmed from each CDR3.

V gene: TRBV5-1
CDR3 protein: ASSSGGASYGYT

V gene: TRBV7-2
CDR3 protein: ASSLDGSNEKLF

V gene: TRBV20-1
CDR3 protein: SSLAGDSTDTQY

V gene: TRBV12-3/TRBV12-4
CDR3 protein: ASSPLGGNYEQY

V gene: TRBV10-3
CDR3 protein: AISGTSGVGTDTQY

V gene: TRBV7-6
CDR3 protein: ASSWGDRGGQPQH

V gene: TRBV7-2
CDR3 protein: ASRRFGDTGELF

V gene: TRBV18
CDR3 protein: ASSSGTGVNEKLF

V gene: TRBV7-2
CDR3 protein: ASSRPTRESGGAFLVSDEQF

V gene: TRBV12-3/TRBV12-4
CDR3 protein: ASSLNSYNEQF

V gene: TRBV6-1
CDR3 protein: ASSETRGLAAYQETQY

V gene: TRBV2
CDR3 protein: ASKLGNSNQPQH

V gene: TRBV12-5
CDR3 protein: ASGLARTGVMEGETQY

V gene: TRBV5-1
CDR3 protein: ASSSLGPDTQY

V gene: TRBV10-3
CDR3 protein: AISQTQGNYGYT

V gene: TRBV6-6
CDR3 protein: ASSAGTGGIYGYT

V gene: TRBV4-2
CDR3 protein: ASSQASGGAAETQY

V gene: TRBV7-2
CDR3 protein: ASSLRMGTGAPSRYGYT

V gene: TRBV18
CDR3 protein: ASSPRALGYGYT

V gene: TRBV27
CDR3 protein: ASSLSDRGYNEQF

V gene: TRBV18
CDR3 protein: ASSPPTAIYGYT

V gene: TRBV20-1
CDR3 protein: SARKVRGYT

V gene: TRBV9
CDR3 protein: ASSARDYPSLAQY

V gene: TRBV28
CDR3 protein: ASGRTGRGIGTEAF

V gene: TRBV7-3
CDR3 protein: ASSLDRFTDTQY

V gene: TRBV18
CDR3 protein: ASSPQPGPTDTQY

V gene: TRBV5-5
CDR3 protein: ASSLTREGGDTQY

V gene: TRBV5-4
CDR3 protein: ASSPTSGHNEQF

V gene: TRBV5-1
CDR3 protein: ASSLDAGVPGSGYT

V gene: TRBV15
CDR3 protein: ATSRDPGWMFTGELF

V gene: TRBV18
CDR3 protein: ASSRLLDPGNTEAF

V gene: TRBV3-1
CDR3 protein: ASSQGPGEGNTIY

V gene: TRBV5-1
CDR3 protein: ASTPSGGVNEQY

V gene: TRBV7-2
CDR3 protein: ASSTFQGMGSTIY

V gene: TRBV7-2
CDR3 protein: ASSLGILAGGLHEQF

V gene: TRBV4-3
CDR3 protein: ASSQGRGRNQPQH

V gene: TRBV7-7
CDR3 protein: ASSSGIGHSNEQF

V gene: TRBV5-1
CDR3 protein: ASSFSESGTGEGYT

V gene: TRBV7-7
CDR3 protein: ASSPGGYNEQF

V gene: TRBV4-2
CDR3 protein: ASSHPGQGKQDQPQH

V gene: TRBV7-2
CDR3 protein: ASSLRSGGSSYEQY

V gene: TRBV9
CDR3 protein: ASSVEGAGNTIY

V gene: TRBV6-2/TRBV6-3
CDR3 protein: ASRAQNTGELF

V gene: TRBV11-2
CDR3 protein: ASSIGEAETQY

V gene: TRBV9
CDR3 protein: ASSVGGFTTSYGETQY

V gene: TRBV7-9
CDR3 protein: ASSLGDGIEAF

V gene: TRBV4-3
CDR3 protein: ASSHPDGESDTQY

V gene: TRBV4-3
CDR3 protein: ASSPTGQKETQY